Shown below are 24 T cell receptor beta chains from a single sample sequenced in a study of T cells in Graves' hyperthyroidism and ophthalmopathy. The source material, RNA transcripts, was used to amplify TCR beta CDR3 regions. First-round RT-PCR of the TCR CDR3 relied on the HTBI primer set. Each CDR3 protein gets one entry after TCRdb re-called the multiplex PCR reads with MiXCR. Of some 560,000 distinct CDR3 sequences listed, roughly 15% are singletons. Sequencing was performed on blood. Source of these receptors: a woman in her forties with Graves' hyperthyroidism.

The chain recombines TRBV28 with TRBJ1-1; perhaps TRBD1 as D (6 bases). The germline gives CDR1 MDHEN, CDR2 SYDVKM. The CDR3 covers 15 residues. Trimming took off 5 bases at V and 6 bases at J, with 19 bases between the two ends. The CDR3 is CASSAHREKEAEAFF. The CDR3 nucleotides read TGTGCCAGCAGTGCGCACAGGGAGAAGGAAGCTGAAGCTTTCTTT.

This clonotype was counted at least ten times. The gene calls are TRBV13 and TRBJ2-1; D may be TRBD1 (5 bases). The CDR3 has 12 residues. Germline CDR1 and CDR2: PRHDT and FYEKMQ (reference sequence). V lost 5 bases and J lost 10, with 12 bases in between. The CDR3 reads CASSTDTGEQFF. Here the CDR3 DNA reads TGTGCCAGCAGCACGGACACCGGAGAGCAGTTCTTC.

V usage is TRBV18 and J usage is TRBJ1-4; D is unresolved. The CDR3 spans 16 residues. Germline V CDR1 and CDR2: KGHSH, LQKENI. V lost 3 bases and J lost 0, with 11 bases in between. Here the CDR3 reads CASSPRGDPTNEKLFF. The CDR3 DNA reads TGTGCCAGCTCACCCCGCGGGGATCCAACTAATGAAAAACTGTTTTTT.

The table lists this clonotype with many counts. The chain carries TRBV7-9 and TRBJ1-1; D is ambiguous. Trimming removed 3 bases from V and 4 bases from J, with 12 bases in between. The CDR3 consists of 14 residues. The germline V gene has CDR1 SEHNR and CDR2 FQNEAQ (reference sequence). CDR3: CASSFPSLATEAFF. The DNA for the CDR3 is TGTGCCAGCAGCTTTCCTTCTTTAGCCACTGAAGCTTTCTTT.

This chain connects TRBV5-1 to TRBJ2-2, with D perhaps matching TRBD2 (5 bases). The V and J ends lost 1 base and 3 bases respectively, with 10 bases between them. CDR1 and CDR2 from the germline V gene are SGHRS and YFSETQ. CDR3 length equals 15 residues. CDR3 in amino acids: CASSLKAEYTGELFF. Here the CDR3 DNA reads TGCGCCAGCAGCTTGAAAGCGGAATACACCGGGGAGCTGTTTTTT.

This clonotype has a count of ten or more. The V call is TRBV3-1, the J call TRBJ1-5; D is unresolved. This CDR3 spans 14 amino acids. Trimming left V 1 base short and J 9 bases short, with 13 bases between. From germline, CDR1 is LGHDT and CDR2 YNNKEL (reference sequence). DNA of the CDR3: TGTGCCAGCAGCCAAGGGCTCGGGGTAGGGCCCCAGCATTTT. Translated, it gives CASSQGLGVGPQHF.

This clonotype showed up many times. This chain uses TRBV2 with TRBJ1-2; no clear D gene. The V gene lost 9 bases and the J gene lost 2 bases, with 7 bases spanning the gap. CDR1 is SNHLY and CDR2 is FYNNEI in the germline V gene. The CDR3 loop spans 11 amino acids. The CDR3 loop reads CASDQNYGYTF. In nucleotides, the CDR3 is TGTGCCAGTGACCAGAACTATGGCTACACCTTC. Filled out from reference TRBV2 and TRBJ1-2, the complete variable domain reads EPEVTQTPSHQVTQMGQEVILRCVPISNHLYFYWYRQILGQKVEFLVSFYNNEISEKSEIFDDQFSVERPDGSNFTLKIRSTKLEDSAMYFCASDQNYGYTFGSGTRLTVV.

This clonotype turned up a few times. The V gene is TRBV20-1, the J gene TRBJ2-2; TRBD2 matches 8 bases. Germline CDR1 reads DFQATT; CDR2 reads SNEGSKA (reference sequence). After removal of 0 bases from V and 5 bases from J, the junction contained 5 bases not matched to a gene. CDR3 length: 15 residues. The CDR3 DNA reads TGCAGTGCTAGAGATCCGGGAGGGCCGACCGGGGAGCTGTTTTTT. Encoded protein: CSARDPGGPTGELFF.

This clonotype was observed at least ten times. The rearrangement uses TRBV28 and TRBJ2-7, with 13 bases lining up with TRBD2. The germline V gene encodes CDR1 MDHEN and CDR2 SYDVKM. The CDR3 sequence is 15 residues long. The ends lost 6 bases at V and 4 bases at J; junction bases unmatched: 6. CDR3 in DNA: TGTGCCAGCAGACCGACTAGCGGGAGGCGGTACGAGCAGTACTTC. It specifies CASRPTSGRRYEQYF.

This clonotype has at least ten counts. The V and J genes are TRBV2 and TRBJ1-1; no clear D. CDR3 length equals 13 residues. Germline CDR1 SNHLY, CDR2 FYNNEI. Trimming cost V 2 bases and J 7 bases, with 11 bases left between them. CDR3 DNA: TGTGCCAGCAGTGAATTGTCCGGGCTTGAAGCTTTCTTT. Amino acid sequence: CASSELSGLEAFF.

The table lists this clonotype with many counts. The chain links TRBV7-2 to TRBJ1-6, with D possibly matching TRBD1 (5 bases). Germline values: CDR1 SGHTA, CDR2 FQGNSA. V shed 1 base and J shed 10 bases, with 8 bases lying between them. The CDR3 extends over 13 amino acids. The CDR3 region is CASSLEGLSPLHF. The DNA for the CDR3 is TGTGCCAGCAGCTTAGAGGGGCTATCACCCCTCCACTTT.

This chain uses TRBV28 with TRBJ2-1; a possible D gene is TRBD2 (6 bases). V was pared by 3 bases and J by 15 bases, with 15 bases between. Per the germline V gene, CDR1 is MDHEN and CDR2 is SYDVKM. The CDR3 extends over 12 amino acids. CDR3 protein: CASSLRRGSAFF. The CDR3 coding sequence is TGTGCCAGCAGTTTGCGGAGGGGCTCTGCGTTCTTC.

This clonotype was recorded many times. This chain uses TRBV29-1 with TRBJ2-1; D remains unclear. The ends were cut back, 3 bases at V and 4 bases at J, with 7 bases in the middle. Germline CDR1 reads SQVTM; CDR2 reads ANQGSEA. This CDR3 spans 12 amino acids. The CDR3 sequence is CSVDVRYNEQFF. As DNA, the CDR3 is TGCAGCGTTGACGTTAGGTACAATGAGCAGTTCTTC.

The chain couples TRBV7-9 to TRBJ2-1, with TRBD2 matching over 12 bases. J was trimmed by 6 bases and V by 0 bases; bases with no gene match: 6. The CDR3 runs 17 residues. The germline CDR1 and CDR2 sequences are SEHNR and FQNEAQ (reference sequence). The CDR3 bases are TGTGCCAGCAGCTTAGCGTTCGGACTAGCGGGACTCAATGAGCAGTTCTTC. Protein: CASSLAFGLAGLNEQFF.

This clonotype was detected only a few times. V usage is TRBV20-1 and J usage is TRBJ1-2; D is possibly TRBD1 (5 bases). The CDR3 is 16 amino acids. Trimming took off 0 bases at V and 3 bases at J, with 17 bases between the two ends. Per germline, CDR1 DFQATT and CDR2 SNEGSKA (reference sequence). The CDR3 bases are TGCAGTGCTAGAGATCAGACAGTGCGCGCTGACTATGGCTACACCTTC. It translates to CSARDQTVRADYGYTF.

This chain links TRBV19 with TRBJ2-3; the match to TRBD2 covers 13 bases. V lost 4 bases to trimming and J lost 0 bases; unmatched junction nucleotides: 13. This CDR3 has 20 residues. Germline-derived CDR1 and CDR2 are LNHDA and SQIVND (reference sequence). The CDR3 here is CASSTQQPGLAGRSTDTQYF. CDR3 sequence (DNA): TGTGCCAGTAGTACCCAACAACCGGGACTAGCGGGAAGAAGCACAGATACGCAGTATTTT.

This chain connects TRBV28 to TRBJ1-2, with 10 positions matching TRBD1. V trimming: 7 bases; J trimming: 6 bases; junction bases outside the gene matches: 8. Germline assignment: CDR1 MDHEN and CDR2 SYDVKM. This CDR3 is built from 14 residues. The CDR3 region has the DNA TGTGCCAGCACCTCTAGTGGGACAGGGGATGGCTACACCTTC. Amino acid sequence: CASTSSGTGDGYTF.

This clonotype was recorded many times. This chain uses TRBV12-3 or TRBV12-4 with TRBJ2-7, with 10 bases aligning to TRBD2. V gave up 1 base and J gave up 4 bases; unmatched junction bases: 4. CDR3 size: 15 residues. CDR3 residues: CASSLGTSGVYEQYF. The CDR3 coding sequence is TGTGCCAGCAGTTTAGGGACTAGCGGTGTTTACGAGCAGTACTTC.

The rearrangement links TRBV19 to TRBJ1-5, with TRBD1 matching 8 bases. V lost 2 bases to trimming and J lost 0 bases; unmatched junction nucleotides: 3. This CDR3 has 16 residues. CDR1 and CDR2 from the germline V gene are LNHDA and SQIVND (reference sequence). In DNA, the CDR3 is TGTGCCAGTAGTATAAAGACAGGGGATAGCAATCAGCCCCAGCATTTT. It yields the protein CASSIKTGDSNQPQHF.

The table lists this clonotype with many counts. The chain couples TRBV30 to TRBJ1-1; no clear D gene. V was trimmed by 4 bases and J by 0 bases, leaving 12 bases between them. CDR3 length equals 14 residues. Per the germline V gene, CDR1 is GTSNPN and CDR2 is SVGIG (reference sequence). Here the CDR3 reads CAWTLGDLNTEAFF. The CDR3 nucleotides are TGTGCCTGGACGCTCGGGGATCTGAACACTGAAGCTTTCTTT.

About this clonotype: This sequence may be a read error, since a much larger clone differs from it by one base. This chain connects TRBV18 to TRBJ2-7; weak D call: TRBD1 (6 bases). Trimming stripped 7 bases from V and 3 bases from J, with 10 bases between. The CDR3 covers 12 residues. Germline-derived CDR1 and CDR2 are KGHSH and LQKENI. For the CDR3, the DNA is TGTGCCAGCTTAGAGACAGGCTACGAGCAGTACTTC. Residues: CASLETGYEQYF.

J is TRBJ2-1 and V is TRBV27; TRBD1 aligns across 11 bases. The CDR3 spans 16 residues. After removal of 6 bases from V and 2 bases from J, the junction contained 6 bases not matched to a gene. Germline CDR1 reads MNHEY; CDR2 reads SMNVEV (reference sequence). The DNA for the CDR3 is TGTGCCAGCAGAGAGGACAGGGGGCCCACCTACAATGAGCAGTTCTTC. This encodes CASREDRGPTYNEQFF.

The chain has TRBV9 and TRBJ1-4, with D unresolved. Germline CDR1 is SGDLS and CDR2 is YYNGEE. This CDR3 comprises 16 residues. V was cut by 4 bases and J by 3 bases, with 16 bases left in between. CDR3 sequence: CASSPRGLSANEKLFF. The CDR3 DNA follows: TGTGCCAGCAGCCCCCGCGGACTTTCGGCTAATGAAAAACTGTTTTTT.

The rearrangement uses TRBV4-1 and TRBJ1-3; D ambiguous. CDR1 MGHRA and CDR2 YSYEKL come from the germline V gene. The V end lost 4 bases, the J end lost 2 bases, and 12 bases lay between the germline ends. The CDR3 has 15 residues. The CDR3 DNA reads TGCGCCAGCAGCCCGATTACCTCGACTGGAAACACCATATATTTT. Amino acid sequence: CASSPITSTGNTIYF.